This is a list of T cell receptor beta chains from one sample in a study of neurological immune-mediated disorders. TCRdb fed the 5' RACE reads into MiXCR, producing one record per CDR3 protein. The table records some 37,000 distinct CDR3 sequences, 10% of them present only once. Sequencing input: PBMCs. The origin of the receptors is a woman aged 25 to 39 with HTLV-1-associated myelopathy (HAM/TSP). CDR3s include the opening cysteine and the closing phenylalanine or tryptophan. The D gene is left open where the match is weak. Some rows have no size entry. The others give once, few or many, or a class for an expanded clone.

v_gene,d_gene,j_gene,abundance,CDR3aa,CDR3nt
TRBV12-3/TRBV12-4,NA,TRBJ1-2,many,CASSISGVGYTF,TGTGCCAGCAGCATATCAGGGGTTGGCTACACCTTC
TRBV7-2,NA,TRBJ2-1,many,CASTPSSLVNEQFF,TGTGCCAGCACCCCTTCTAGTTTAGTCAATGAGCAGTTCTTC
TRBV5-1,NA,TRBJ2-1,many,CASSLAGSSKQFF,TGCGCCAGCAGCTTGGCGGGATCCTCGAAGCAGTTCTTC
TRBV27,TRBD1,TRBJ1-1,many,CASSLRARGDTEAFF,TGTGCCAGCAGTTTAAGGGCCAGGGGGGACACTGAAGCTTTCTTT
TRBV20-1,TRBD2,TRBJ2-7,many,CSARDPLGGANEQYF,TGCAGTGCTAGAGACCCCCTCGGGGGGGCTAACGAGCAGTACTTC
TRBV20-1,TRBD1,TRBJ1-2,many,CSARAGTGSTYGYTF,TGCAGTGCTAGAGCCGGGACAGGATCTACCTATGGCTACACCTTC
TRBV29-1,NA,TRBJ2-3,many,CSAAGTAESTDTQYF,TGCAGCGCTGCCGGGACCGCGGAAAGCACAGATACGCAGTATTTT
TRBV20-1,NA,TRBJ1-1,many,CSAEHMNTEAFF,TGCAGTGCTGAACATATGAACACTGAAGCTTTCTTT
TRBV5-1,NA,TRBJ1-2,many,CASSLEGNTNYGYTF,TGCGCCAGCAGCTTGGAGGGCAACACTAACTATGGCTACACCTTC
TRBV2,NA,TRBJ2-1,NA,CASDIVGRKQFF,TGTGCCAGCGATATTGTTGGGCGGAAGCAGTTCTTC
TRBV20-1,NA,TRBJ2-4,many,CSAGSQGAKNIQYF,TGCAGTGCTGGCTCTCAGGGAGCCAAAAACATTCAGTACTTC
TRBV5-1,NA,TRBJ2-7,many,CASSFLGDSEGYF,TGCGCCAGCAGCTTCCTTGGCGATAGCGAGGGGTACTTC
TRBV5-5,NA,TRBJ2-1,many,CASSGPYNEQFF,TGTGCCAGCAGCGGACCATACAATGAGCAGTTCTTC
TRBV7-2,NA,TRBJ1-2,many,CASHPPGLNYGYTF,TGTGCCAGCCACCCCCCGGGTCTTAACTATGGCTACACCTTC
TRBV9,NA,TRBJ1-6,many,CASSEGDSPLHF,TGTGCCAGCAGCGAGGGGGACTCACCCCTCCACTTT
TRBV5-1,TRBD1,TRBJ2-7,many,CASLPSRSWGQGNEQYF,TGCGCCAGCTTACCCTCAAGATCCTGGGGACAGGGTAACGAGCAGTACTTC
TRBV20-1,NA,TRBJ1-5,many,CSARDSGDQPQHF,TGCAGTGCTAGAGATAGTGGGGATCAGCCCCAGCATTTT
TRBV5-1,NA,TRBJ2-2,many,CASSLLRSGELFF,TGCGCCAGCAGCTTGCTTCGGTCCGGGGAGCTGTTTTTT
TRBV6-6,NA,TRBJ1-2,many,CASSGPNYGYTF,TGTGCCAGCAGTGGTCCTAACTATGGCTACACCTTC
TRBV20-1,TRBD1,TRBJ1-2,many,CSGGTGTFGYTF,TGCAGTGGCGGGACAGGGACTTTCGGCTACACCTTC
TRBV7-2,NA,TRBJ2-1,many,CASSAPLAQNNEQFF,TGTGCCAGCAGCGCCCCCCTAGCTCAGAACAATGAGCAGTTCTTC
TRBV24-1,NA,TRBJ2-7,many,CATSDLGQEGFYEQYF,TGTGCCACCAGTGATCTCGGACAGGAGGGGTTTTACGAGCAGTACTTC
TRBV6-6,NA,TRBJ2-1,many,CASSSPPGSSYNEQFF,TGTGCCAGCAGTTCCCCCCCGGGGTCCTCCTACAATGAGCAGTTCTTC
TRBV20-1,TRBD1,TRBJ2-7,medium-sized,CSADMYRGSSYEQYF,TGCAGTGCCGACATGTACAGGGGGAGCTCCTACGAGCAGTACTTC
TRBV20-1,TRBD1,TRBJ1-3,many,CSAGRDRLLGDTIYF,TGCAGTGCGGGACGGGACAGACTCCTCGGTGACACCATATATTTT
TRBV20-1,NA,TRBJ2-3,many,CSAKSSGTTDTQYF,TGCAGTGCTAAATCTTCCGGGACCACAGATACGCAGTATTTT
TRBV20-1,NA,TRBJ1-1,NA,CSAQTSGGDTEAFF,TGCAGTGCCCAGACTAGCGGGGGAGACACTGAAGCTTTCTTT
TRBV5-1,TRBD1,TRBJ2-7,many,CASSLKGQSSYEQYF,TGCGCCAGCAGCTTGAAGGGACAGTCCTCCTACGAGCAGTACTTC
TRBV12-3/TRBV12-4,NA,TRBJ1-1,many,CASNLQGNTEAFF,TGTGCCAGCAACTTACAGGGGAACACTGAAGCTTTCTTT
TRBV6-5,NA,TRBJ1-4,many,CASSPQWAAGEKLFF,TGTGCCAGCAGTCCGCAATGGGCGGCGGGCGAAAAACTGTTTTTT
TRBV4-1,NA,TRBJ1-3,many,CASSQAEGNTIYF,TGCGCCAGCAGCCAAGCGGAAGGAAACACCATATATTTT
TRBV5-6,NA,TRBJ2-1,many,CASSLDSSYNEQFF,TGTGCCAGCAGCTTGGACAGCTCCTACAATGAGCAGTTCTTC
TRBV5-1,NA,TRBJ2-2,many,CASSLEGTGELFF,TGCGCCAGCAGCTTGGAGGGTACCGGGGAGCTGTTTTTT
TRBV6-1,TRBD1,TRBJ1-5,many,CASRDRTGANQPQHF,TGTGCCAGCAGAGACCGGACAGGGGCCAATCAGCCCCAGCATTTT
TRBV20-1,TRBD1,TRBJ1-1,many,CSAVIGTGVSEAFF,TGCAGTGCAGTAATAGGGACAGGGGTTTCTGAAGCTTTCTTT
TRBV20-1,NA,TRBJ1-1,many,CSARPIMNTEAFF,TGCAGTGCTCGTCCGATTATGAACACTGAAGCTTTCTTT
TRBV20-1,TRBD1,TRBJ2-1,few,CSARDLGTGAESLYNEQFF,TGCAGTGCTAGAGACCTCGGGACAGGGGCCGAATCGTTATACAATGAGCAGTTCTTC
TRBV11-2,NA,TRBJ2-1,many,CASSSDIGAPFYNEQFF,TGTGCCAGCAGCTCAGACATAGGGGCCCCCTTCTACAATGAGCAGTTCTTC
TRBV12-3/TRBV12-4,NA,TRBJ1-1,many,CASSGTFEAFF,TGTGCCAGCAGTGGGACATTTGAAGCTTTCTTT
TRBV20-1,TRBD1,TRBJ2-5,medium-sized,CSASPGQGARETQYF,TGCAGTGCTTCGCCGGGACAGGGGGCGAGGGAGACCCAGTACTTC
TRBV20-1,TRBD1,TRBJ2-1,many,CSAARDRGYNEQFF,TGCAGTGCTGCCCGGGACAGGGGGTACAATGAGCAGTTCTTC
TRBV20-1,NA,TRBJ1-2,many,CSARGGDPHGYTF,TGCAGTGCGAGGGGCGGGGACCCCCATGGCTACACCTTC
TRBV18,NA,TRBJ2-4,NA,CASSPGVAKNIQYF,TGTGCCAGCTCACCGGGGGTAGCCAAAAACATTCAGTACTTC
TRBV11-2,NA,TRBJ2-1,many,CASSLPQTALSDNEQFF,TGTGCCAGCAGCTTACCCCAGACAGCCCTATCCGACAATGAGCAGTTCTTC
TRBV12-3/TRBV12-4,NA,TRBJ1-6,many,CASSLGGAPMNSPLHF,TGTGCCAGCAGTTTAGGGGGGGCCCCTATGAATTCACCCCTCCACTTT
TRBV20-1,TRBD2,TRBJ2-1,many,CSARRLAGYNEQFF,TGCAGTGCTAGACGACTAGCGGGGTACAATGAGCAGTTCTTC
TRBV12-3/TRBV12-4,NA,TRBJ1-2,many,CASSSAGRGYTF,TGTGCCAGCAGTTCGGCAGGGAGAGGCTACACCTTC
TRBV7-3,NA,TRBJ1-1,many,CASSLNAGPWSMNTEAFF,TGTGCCAGCAGCTTAAATGCTGGACCGTGGTCCATGAACACTGAAGCTTTCTTT
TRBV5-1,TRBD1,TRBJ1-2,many,CASSFPGQGARGYTF,TGCGCCAGCAGCTTTCCGGGACAGGGGGCGCGGGGCTACACCTTC
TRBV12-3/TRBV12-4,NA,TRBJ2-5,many,CASSFKETQYF,TGTGCCAGCAGTTTTAAGGAGACCCAGTACTTC
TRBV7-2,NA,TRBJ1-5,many,CASSLAGGRNQPQHF,TGTGCCAGCAGCTTAGCGGGCGGCAGAAATCAGCCCCAGCATTTT